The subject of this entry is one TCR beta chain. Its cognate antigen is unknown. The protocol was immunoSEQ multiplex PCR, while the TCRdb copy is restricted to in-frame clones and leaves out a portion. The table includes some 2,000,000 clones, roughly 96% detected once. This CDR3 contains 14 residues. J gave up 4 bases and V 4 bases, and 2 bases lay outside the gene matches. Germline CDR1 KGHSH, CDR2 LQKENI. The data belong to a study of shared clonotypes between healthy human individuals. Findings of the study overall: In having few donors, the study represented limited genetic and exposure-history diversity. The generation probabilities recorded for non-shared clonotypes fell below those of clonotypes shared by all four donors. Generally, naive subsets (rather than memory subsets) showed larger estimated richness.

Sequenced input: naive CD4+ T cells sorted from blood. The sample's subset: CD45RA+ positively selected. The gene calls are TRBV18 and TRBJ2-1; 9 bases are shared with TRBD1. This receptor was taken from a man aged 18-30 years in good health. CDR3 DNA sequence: TGTGCCAGCTCACGACAGGGGGATTACAATGAGCAGTTCTTC. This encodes CASSRQGDYNEQFF.